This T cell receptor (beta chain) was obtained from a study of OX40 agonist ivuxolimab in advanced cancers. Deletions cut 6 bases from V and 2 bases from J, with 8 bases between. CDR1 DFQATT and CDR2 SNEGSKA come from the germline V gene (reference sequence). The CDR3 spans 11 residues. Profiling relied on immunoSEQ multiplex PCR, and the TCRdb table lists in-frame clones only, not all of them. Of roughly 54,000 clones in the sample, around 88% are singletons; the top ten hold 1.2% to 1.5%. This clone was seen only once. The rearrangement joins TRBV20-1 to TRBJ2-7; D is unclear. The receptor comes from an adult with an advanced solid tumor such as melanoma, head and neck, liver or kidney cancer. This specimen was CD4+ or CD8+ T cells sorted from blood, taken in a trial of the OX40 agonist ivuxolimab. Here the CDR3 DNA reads TGCAGTGCCCGTACCACCTACGAGCAGTACTTC. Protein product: CSARTTYEQYF.